This entry is about one TCR beta chain. Its antigen is unidentified. The sample originates from a study of cytomegalovirus exposure and HLA in healthy donors. General study results and limits: What was likely a sequencing artifact was a cluster of highly shared sequence variants. Presence/absence analysis assumed near-uniform sequencing depth across donors.

Primers included in the PCR were 60 Vbeta and 13 Jbeta primers. Only in-frame clones appear in the TCRdb table, and some are missing; sequencing was by immunoSEQ multiplex PCR. The data show around 170,000 clones, around 85% seen once. This receptor was identified in a man aged 50 to 59 in good health and CMV-seronegative. The sequenced sample consisted of PBMCs.

CDR3 protein: CASSLSITGDTGELFF. CDR3 in DNA: TGCGCCAGCAGCTTAAGTATCACAGGGGACACCGGGGAGCTGTTTTTT. This sequence joins TRBV5-1 and TRBJ2-2; 7 nucleotides agree with TRBD1. The CDR3 extends over 16 amino acids. Germline CDR1 and CDR2: SGHRS and YFSETQ. V trimming: 2 bases; J trimming: 3 bases; junction bases outside the gene matches: 7.